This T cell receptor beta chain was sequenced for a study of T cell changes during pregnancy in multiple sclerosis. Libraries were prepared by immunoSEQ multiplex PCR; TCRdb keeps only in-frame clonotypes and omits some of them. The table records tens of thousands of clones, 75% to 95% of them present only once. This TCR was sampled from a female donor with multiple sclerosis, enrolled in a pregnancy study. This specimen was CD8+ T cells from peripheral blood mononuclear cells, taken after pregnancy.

CDR3 DNA: TGTGCCAGCAGTGAATGGGGGGGGGACTACTATGGCTACACCTTC. It is translated as CASSEWGGDYYGYTF. This rearrangement joins TRBV25-1 to TRBJ1-2; TRBD1 is a possible D gene (5 bases). CDR1 MGHDK and CDR2 SYGVNS come from the germline V gene. Trimming pared 1 base from V and 3 bases from J, leaving 12 bases between. The CDR3 runs to 15 residues.